This T cell receptor beta chain was sequenced in a study of blood T cell repertoires in COVID-19. Whole-study context: Nucleic acid was either cDNA or gDNA, and it came from T cells, B-cell-depleted T cells, or PBMCs.

V was pared by 0 bases and J by 2 bases, with 3 bases of the junction left unmatched. This CDR3 has 15 amino acids. CDR1 is SGHDN and CDR2 is FVKESK in the germline V gene. One Seattle source followed patients from active infection through their disease course. Data came from immunoSEQ multiplex PCR; TCRdb stores just in-frame clones and leaves some out. Of some 400,000 clones in the sample, more than 70% were seen once. The source of this sequence is a woman in her fifties or sixties with COVID-19, enrolled during active disease. The chain joins TRBV14 to TRBJ2-7; 8 positions match TRBD1. The sequencing sample was made of peripheral blood. The CDR3 nucleotides are TGTGCCAGCAGCCAAGATTGGACAGGGACCTACGAGCAGTACTTC. Its protein is CASSQDWTGTYEQYF.